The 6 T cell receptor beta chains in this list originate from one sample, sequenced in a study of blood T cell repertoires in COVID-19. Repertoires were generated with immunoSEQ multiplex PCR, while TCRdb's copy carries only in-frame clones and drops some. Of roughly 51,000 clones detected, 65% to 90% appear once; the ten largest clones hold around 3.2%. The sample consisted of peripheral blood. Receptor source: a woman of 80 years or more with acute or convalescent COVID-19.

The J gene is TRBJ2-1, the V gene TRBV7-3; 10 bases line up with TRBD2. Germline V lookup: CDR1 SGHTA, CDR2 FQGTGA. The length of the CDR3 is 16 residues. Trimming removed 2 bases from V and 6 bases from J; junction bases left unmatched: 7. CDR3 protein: CASSLDPSGGPNEQFF. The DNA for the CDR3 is TGTGCCAGCAGCTTAGACCCTAGCGGGGGCCCCAATGAGCAGTTCTTC.

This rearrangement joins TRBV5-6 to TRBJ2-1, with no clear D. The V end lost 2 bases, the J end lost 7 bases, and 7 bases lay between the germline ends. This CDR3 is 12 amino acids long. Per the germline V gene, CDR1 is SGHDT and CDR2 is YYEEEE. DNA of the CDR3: TGTGCCAGCAGCTTCTCTAGAAATGAGCAGTTCTTC. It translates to CASSFSRNEQFF.

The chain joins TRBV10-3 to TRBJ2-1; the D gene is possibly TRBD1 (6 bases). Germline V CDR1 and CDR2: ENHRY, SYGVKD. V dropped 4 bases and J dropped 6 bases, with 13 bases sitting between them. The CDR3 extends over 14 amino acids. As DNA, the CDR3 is TGTGCCATCAGTGGGGTAGGGACAAGCAATGAGCAGTTCTTC. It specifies CAISGVGTSNEQFF.

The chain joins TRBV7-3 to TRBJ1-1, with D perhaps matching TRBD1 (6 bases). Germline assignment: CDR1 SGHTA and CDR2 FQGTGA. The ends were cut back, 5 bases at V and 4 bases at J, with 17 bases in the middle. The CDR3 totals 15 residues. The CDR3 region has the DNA TGTGCCAGCAGCCTAAGGGGGGGAAGGAGCACTGAAGCTTTCTTT. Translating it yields CASSLRGGRSTEAFF.

The CDR3 sequence: CATSREMGGASFATNEKLFF. The CDR3, as DNA: TGTGCCACCAGCAGGGAGATGGGGGGGGCCTCCTTTGCAACTAATGAAAAACTGTTTTTT. The J gene is TRBJ1-4, the V gene TRBV15, with D perhaps matching TRBD1 (6 bases). V lost 3 bases to trimming and J lost 0 bases, with 23 bases between them. Germline values: CDR1 LNHNV, CDR2 YYDKDF (reference sequence). The CDR3 runs 20 residues.

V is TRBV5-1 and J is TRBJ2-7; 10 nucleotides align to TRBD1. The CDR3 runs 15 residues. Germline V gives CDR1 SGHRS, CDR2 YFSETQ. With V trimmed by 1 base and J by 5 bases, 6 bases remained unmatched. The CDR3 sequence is CASSLFGTGVHEQYF. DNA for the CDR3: TGCGCCAGCAGCTTGTTCGGGACAGGGGTGCACGAGCAGTACTTC.